This record looks at one T cell receptor beta chain sequence and its context. The antigen is unknown. The sample originates from a study of shared clonotypes between healthy human individuals. Regarding the study as a whole: Genetic and exposure-history diversity was limited by the few donors.

Amplification in unsorted PBMC replicate PCRs started from around 310 ng DNA, which equals approximately 28,000 T cell genomes. Unsorted PBMC DNA sequencing spanned ten immunoSEQ deep assay plates. This table comes from immunoSEQ multiplex PCR, and its TCRdb copy is limited to in-frame clones, with some not included. The sample lists 490,000 or so clones; approximately 80% were seen once. Germline trimming cut 3 bases from V and 4 bases from J; bases unmatched to any gene: 5. The germline V gene has CDR1 LNHDA and CDR2 SQIVND (reference sequence). This CDR3 has 14 residues. This TCR came from a woman between 40 and 50 years old in good health. Some clones in this sample may be carry-over from other donors' samples. The rearrangement uses TRBV19 and TRBJ2-7; TRBD1 aligns across 8 bases. Specimen: PBMCs. The CDR3 bases are TGTGCCAGTAGTATTCGACAGGGGCGTTACGAGCAGTACTTC. Its protein product is CASSIRQGRYEQYF.